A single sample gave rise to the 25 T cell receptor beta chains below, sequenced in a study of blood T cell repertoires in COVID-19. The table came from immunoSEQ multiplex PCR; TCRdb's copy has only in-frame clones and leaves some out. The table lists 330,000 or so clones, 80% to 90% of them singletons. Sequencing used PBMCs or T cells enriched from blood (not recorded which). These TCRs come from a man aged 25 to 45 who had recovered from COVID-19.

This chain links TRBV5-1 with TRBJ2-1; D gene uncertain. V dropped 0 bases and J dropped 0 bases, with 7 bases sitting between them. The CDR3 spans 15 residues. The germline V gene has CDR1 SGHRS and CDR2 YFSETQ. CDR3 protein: CASSLEASSYNEQFF. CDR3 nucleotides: TGCGCCAGCAGCTTGGAAGCAAGCTCCTACAATGAGCAGTTCTTC.

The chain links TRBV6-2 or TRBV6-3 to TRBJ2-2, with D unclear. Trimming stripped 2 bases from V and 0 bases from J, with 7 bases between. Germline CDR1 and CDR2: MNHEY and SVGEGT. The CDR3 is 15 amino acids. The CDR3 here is CASSYPTPNTGELFF. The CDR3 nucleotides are TGTGCCAGCAGTTACCCGACTCCGAACACCGGGGAGCTGTTTTTT.

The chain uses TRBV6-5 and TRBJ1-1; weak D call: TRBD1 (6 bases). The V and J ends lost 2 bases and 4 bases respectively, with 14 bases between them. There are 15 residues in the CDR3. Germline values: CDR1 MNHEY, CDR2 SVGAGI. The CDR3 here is CASSYGGARSTEAFF. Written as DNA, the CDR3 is TGTGCCAGCAGTTACGGGGGGGCGCGGAGCACTGAAGCTTTCTTT.

The DNA for the CDR3 is TGTGCCAGCAGACCAGGGGCGCCGGGAAACACCATATATTTT. This encodes CASRPGAPGNTIYF. The V call is TRBV28, the J call TRBJ1-3, with a possible D match to TRBD1 (6 bases). Germline CDR1 is MDHEN and CDR2 is SYDVKM. V was trimmed by 6 bases and J by 4 bases, leaving 13 bases between them. CDR3 length: 14 residues.

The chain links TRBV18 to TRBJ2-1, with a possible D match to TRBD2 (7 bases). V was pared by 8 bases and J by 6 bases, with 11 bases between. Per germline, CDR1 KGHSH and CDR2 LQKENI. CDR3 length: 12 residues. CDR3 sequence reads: CASGAGANEQFF. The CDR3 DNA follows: TGTGCCAGCGGGGCGGGGGCCAATGAGCAGTTCTTC.

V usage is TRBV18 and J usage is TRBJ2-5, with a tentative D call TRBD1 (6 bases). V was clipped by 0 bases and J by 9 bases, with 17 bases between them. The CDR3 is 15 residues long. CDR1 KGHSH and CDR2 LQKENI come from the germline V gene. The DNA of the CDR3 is TGTGCCAGCTCACCACCGTTTATGGGGGCCAGGGCCCAGTACTTC. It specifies CASSPPFMGARAQYF.

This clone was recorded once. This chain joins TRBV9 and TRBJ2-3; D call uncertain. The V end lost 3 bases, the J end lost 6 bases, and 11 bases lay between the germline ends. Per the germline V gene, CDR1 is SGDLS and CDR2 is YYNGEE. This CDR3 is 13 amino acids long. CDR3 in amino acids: CASSAGPPDTQYF. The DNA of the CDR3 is TGTGCCAGCAGCGCCGGTCCCCCGGATACGCAGTATTTT.

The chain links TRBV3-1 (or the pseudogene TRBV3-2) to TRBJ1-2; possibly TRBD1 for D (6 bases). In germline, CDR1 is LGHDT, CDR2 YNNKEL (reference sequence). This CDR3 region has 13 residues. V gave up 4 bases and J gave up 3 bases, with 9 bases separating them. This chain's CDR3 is CASSLDSHYGYTF. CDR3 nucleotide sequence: TGTGCCAGCAGCCTGGACAGCCACTATGGCTACACCTTC.

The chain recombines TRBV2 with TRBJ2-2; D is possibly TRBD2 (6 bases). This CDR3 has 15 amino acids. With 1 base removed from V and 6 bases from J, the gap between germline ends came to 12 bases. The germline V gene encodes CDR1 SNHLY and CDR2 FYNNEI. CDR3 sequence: CASSEVAAMAGELFF. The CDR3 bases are TGTGCCAGCAGTGAAGTAGCGGCTATGGCCGGGGAGCTGTTTTTT.

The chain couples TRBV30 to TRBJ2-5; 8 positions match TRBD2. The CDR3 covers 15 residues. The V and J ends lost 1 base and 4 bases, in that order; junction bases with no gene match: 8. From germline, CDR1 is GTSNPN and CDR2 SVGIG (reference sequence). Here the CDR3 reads CAWSGRAGGGETQYF. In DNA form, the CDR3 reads TGTGCCTGGAGTGGGCGGGCGGGGGGAGGAGAGACCCAGTACTTC.

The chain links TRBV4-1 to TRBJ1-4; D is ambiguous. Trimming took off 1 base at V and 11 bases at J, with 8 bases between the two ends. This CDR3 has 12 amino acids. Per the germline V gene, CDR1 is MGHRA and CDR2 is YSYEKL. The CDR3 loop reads CASSQVLEKLFF. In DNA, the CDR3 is TGCGCCAGCAGCCAAGTTCTGGAGAAACTGTTTTTT.

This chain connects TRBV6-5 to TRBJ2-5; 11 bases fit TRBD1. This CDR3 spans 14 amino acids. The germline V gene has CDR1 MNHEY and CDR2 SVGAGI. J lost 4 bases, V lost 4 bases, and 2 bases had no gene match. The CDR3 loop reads CASSWDRGTETQYF. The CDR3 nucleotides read TGTGCCAGCAGTTGGGACAGGGGGACAGAGACCCAGTACTTC.

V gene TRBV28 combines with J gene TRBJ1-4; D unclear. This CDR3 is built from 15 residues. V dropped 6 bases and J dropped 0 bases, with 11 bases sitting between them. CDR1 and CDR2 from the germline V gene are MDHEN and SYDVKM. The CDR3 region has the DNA TGTGCCAGCAGCAGCTACGGAGCAACTAATGAAAAACTGTTTTTT. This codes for CASSSYGATNEKLFF.

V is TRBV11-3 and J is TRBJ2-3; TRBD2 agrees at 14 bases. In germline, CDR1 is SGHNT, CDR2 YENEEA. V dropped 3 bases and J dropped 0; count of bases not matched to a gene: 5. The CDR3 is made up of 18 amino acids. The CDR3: CASSFRLAGGSSTDTQYF. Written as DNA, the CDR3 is TGTGCCAGCAGCTTTAGACTAGCGGGGGGGTCTAGCACAGATACGCAGTATTTT. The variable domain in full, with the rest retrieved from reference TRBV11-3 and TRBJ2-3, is EAGVVQSPRYKIIEKKQPVAFWCNPISGHNTLYWYLQNLGQGPELLIRYENEEAVDDSQLPKDRFSAERLKGVDSTLKIQPAELGDSAVYLCASSFRLAGGSSTDTQYFGPGTRLTVL.

The CDR3, as DNA: TGTGCCAGCAGCTTGCTCCGGGGCCAAGAGACCCAGTACTTC. It specifies CASSLLRGQETQYF. The chain has TRBV5-8 and TRBJ2-5, with a possible D match to TRBD2 (5 bases). V shed 1 base and J shed 1 base, with 8 bases lying between them. This CDR3 is built from 14 residues. Germline V gene lookup returns CDR1 SGHTS and CDR2 YDEGEE.

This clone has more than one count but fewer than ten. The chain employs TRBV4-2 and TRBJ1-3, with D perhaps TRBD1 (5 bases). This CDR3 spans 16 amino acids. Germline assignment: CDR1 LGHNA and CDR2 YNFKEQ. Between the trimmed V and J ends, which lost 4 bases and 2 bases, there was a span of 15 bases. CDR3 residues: CASSPTNGGTGNTIYF. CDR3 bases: TGTGCCAGCAGCCCCACGAACGGGGGGACTGGAAACACCATATATTTT.

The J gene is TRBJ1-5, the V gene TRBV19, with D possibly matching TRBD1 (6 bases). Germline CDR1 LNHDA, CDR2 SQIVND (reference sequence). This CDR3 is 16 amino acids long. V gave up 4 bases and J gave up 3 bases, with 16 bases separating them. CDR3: CASSKLFDRPNQPQHF. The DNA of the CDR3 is TGTGCCAGTAGTAAGCTCTTCGACAGGCCCAATCAGCCCCAGCATTTT.

CDR3 protein: CASSSPWTGEQPQHF. DNA for the CDR3: TGTGCCAGCAGTTCCCCTTGGACAGGGGAGCAGCCCCAGCATTTT. J is TRBJ1-5 and V is TRBV28, with 9 bases identical to TRBD1. The CDR3 covers 15 residues. Trimming cost V 4 bases and J 7 bases; bases outside gene matches: 8. CDR1 is MDHEN, CDR2 SYDVKM, per germline.

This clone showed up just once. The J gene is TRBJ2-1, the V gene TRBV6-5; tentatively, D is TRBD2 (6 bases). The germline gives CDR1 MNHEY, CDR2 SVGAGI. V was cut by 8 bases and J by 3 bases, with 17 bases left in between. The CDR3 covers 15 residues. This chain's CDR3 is CASRPGVSDYNEQFF. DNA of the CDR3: TGTGCCAGCCGTCCGGGGGTTAGCGACTACAATGAGCAGTTCTTC.

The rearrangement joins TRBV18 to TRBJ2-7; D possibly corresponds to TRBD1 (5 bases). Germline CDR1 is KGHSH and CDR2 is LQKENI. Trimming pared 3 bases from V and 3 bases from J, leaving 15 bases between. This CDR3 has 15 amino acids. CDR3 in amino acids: CASSPSTGHGYEQYF. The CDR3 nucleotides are TGTGCCAGCTCACCTTCAACAGGCCATGGCTACGAGCAGTACTTC.

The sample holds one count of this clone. CDR3 DNA sequence: TGTGCCAGCAGGGAGACAGGTAAGAACACTGAAGCTTTCTTT. Amino acid sequence: CASRETGKNTEAFF. J is TRBJ1-1 and V is TRBV3-1 (or the pseudogene TRBV3-2), with D maybe TRBD1 (6 bases). Germline CDR1 reads LGHDT; CDR2 reads YNNKEL (reference sequence). This CDR3 has 14 amino acids. V was clipped by 6 bases and J by 1 base, with 12 bases between them.

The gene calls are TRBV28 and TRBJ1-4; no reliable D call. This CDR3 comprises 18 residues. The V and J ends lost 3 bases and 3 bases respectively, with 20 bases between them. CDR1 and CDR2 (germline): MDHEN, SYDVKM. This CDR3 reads CASSLGLGRSGSNEKLFF. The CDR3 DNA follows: TGTGCCAGCAGTTTGGGTCTCGGGCGGTCGGGGTCTAATGAAAAACTGTTTTTT.

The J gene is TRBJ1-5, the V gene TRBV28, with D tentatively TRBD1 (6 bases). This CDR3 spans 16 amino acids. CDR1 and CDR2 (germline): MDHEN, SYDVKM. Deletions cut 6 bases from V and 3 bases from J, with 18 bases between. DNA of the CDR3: TGTGCCAGCAGGGGATTGGAGGACAGATACAATCAGCCCCAGCATTTT. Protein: CASRGLEDRYNQPQHF.

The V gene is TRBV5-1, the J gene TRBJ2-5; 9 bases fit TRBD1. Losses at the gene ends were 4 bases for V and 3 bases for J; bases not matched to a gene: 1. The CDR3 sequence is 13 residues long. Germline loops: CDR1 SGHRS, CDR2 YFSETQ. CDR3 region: CASSRTGEETQYF. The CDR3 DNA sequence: TGCGCCAGCAGCCGGACAGGGGAAGAGACCCAGTACTTC.

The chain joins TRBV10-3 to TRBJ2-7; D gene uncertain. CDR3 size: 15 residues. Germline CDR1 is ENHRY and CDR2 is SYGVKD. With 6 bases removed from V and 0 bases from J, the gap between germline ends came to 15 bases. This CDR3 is CAIRGPDTNSYEQYF. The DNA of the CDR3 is TGTGCCATCAGGGGCCCCGACACCAACTCCTACGAGCAGTACTTC.